This T cell receptor beta chain stems from a study of Ad26.COV2.S vaccination and SARS-CoV-2 variants. The CDR3 runs to 15 residues. Trimming shortened V by 2 bases and J by 1 base, and 11 bases separated the two germline ends. Germline CDR1 reads KGHSH; CDR2 reads LQKENI. Details on this clone: Its antigen remains unknown.

Study results and caveats: An underestimation of total T cell responses may have resulted from the TCR breadth and depth analyses.

The table came from immunoSEQ multiplex PCR; TCRdb's copy has only in-frame clones and leaves some out. Seen here are around 300,000 clones, 90% observed once, and the top ten hold around 5%. The treatment denotes: 19 received Ad26.COV2.S at low or high dose, single or two shots; five or six received placebo; per-sample allocation not given. Samples were taken on day 63 after the first vaccine or placebo injection. The chain links TRBV18 to TRBJ1-1, with D hard to call. Source: peripheral blood, taken in a trial of Ad26.COV2.S vaccine versus placebo. This sequence originates from a person aged 18-60 years who received the Ad26.COV2.S COVID-19 vaccine or a placebo. The CDR3 DNA follows: TGTGCCAGCTCACCAAGTAGAGACGGGAACACTGAAGCTTTCTTT. This sequence encodes CASSPSRDGNTEAFF.